Listed here is a single T cell receptor beta chain. This CDR3 is built from 15 residues. CDR1 and CDR2 (germline): SQVTM, ANQGSEA. With 7 bases clipped from V and 6 bases from J, the junction kept 10 bases outside the gene matches. Per the original methods: Counts of nucleated cells, estimated from reference gene primer amplification, were obtained. Sequencing used immunoSEQ multiplex PCR; TCRdb keeps in-frame clones, though not all of them. D and trimming come from the DNA, and the V and J calls and clone size come from that table. Among 80,000 or so clones listed, roughly four fifths were seen once. The record originates from a study of blood T cell repertoires in COVID-19. Study background: Researchers got acute and convalescent COVID-19 samples from the United States, Italy and Spain. The cDNA or gDNA used as material had been derived from T cells, B-cell-depleted T cells, or PBMCs.

This rearrangement joins TRBV29-1 to TRBJ2-2, with TRBD2 matching over 11 bases. This receptor was identified in a woman between 70 and 85 years old with acute or convalescent COVID-19. The sequenced sample was peripheral blood. CDR3 DNA sequence: TGCAGCGCCGCGACTAGCGGGACCCTTCCCGGGGAGCTGTTTTTT. Translating gives CSAATSGTLPGELFF.